This is a list of T cell receptor beta chains from one sample in a study of T cell repertoires in cytomegalovirus infection. TCRdb itself ran the reads through MiXCR, one entry per CDR3 protein. The top ten hold 11% to 15% of the sample, which has roughly 300,000 distinct CDR3 sequences, about 26% seen once. Sequences were obtained from PBMCs. Every receptor here comes from a human donor in good health (CMV status not recorded). Some clones in this sample may be carry-over from other donors' samples. Each CDR3 is given with its conserved first and last residue. D genes are given only for firm matches. Some rows have no size entry. The others give once, few or many, or a class for an expanded clone.

d_gene: .
abundance: .
v_gene: TRBV6-6
j_gene: TRBJ2-3
CDR3nt: TGTGCCAGCAGCCTAAACAGGGAAACAGATACGCAGTATTTT
CDR3aa: CASSLNRETDTQYF

d_gene: TRBD1
abundance: .
v_gene: TRBV19
j_gene: TRBJ2-7
CDR3nt: TGTGCCAGTAGTACCCAAGGACGGACAGGGAATTACGAGCAGTACTTC
CDR3aa: CASSTQGRTGNYEQYF

d_gene: .
abundance: .
v_gene: TRBV28
j_gene: TRBJ1-1
CDR3nt: TGTGCCAGCAGATCCGGACTCGCGAACACTGAAGCTTTCTTT
CDR3aa: CASRSGLANTEAFF

d_gene: .
abundance: .
v_gene: TRBV28
j_gene: TRBJ1-1
CDR3nt: TGTGCCAGCAGTTTAAGGCGTCACGAGGGACGTAGGACTGAAGCTTTCTTT
CDR3aa: CASSLRRHEGRRTEAFF

d_gene: TRBD2
abundance: few
v_gene: TRBV12-3/TRBV12-4
j_gene: TRBJ2-3
CDR3nt: TGTGCCAGCAGTTTTAGCGGGAATTGGTATACGCAGTATTTT
CDR3aa: CASSFSGNWYTQYF

d_gene: TRBD2
abundance: few
v_gene: TRBV6-2/TRBV6-3
j_gene: TRBJ2-1
CDR3nt: TGTGCCAGCGGGGACCCTAGCGGGAGGTTCAACAATGAGCAGTTCTTC
CDR3aa: CASGDPSGRFNNEQFF

d_gene: TRBD2
abundance: .
v_gene: TRBV29-1
j_gene: TRBJ2-5
CDR3nt: TGCAGCGTTGCCGTAGCGGGCCAAGAGACCCAGTACTTC
CDR3aa: CSVAVAGQETQYF

d_gene: .
abundance: few
v_gene: TRBV28
j_gene: TRBJ2-7
CDR3nt: TGTGCCAGCAGTTTCGTTTGGTCGGGCTACGAGCAGTACTTC
CDR3aa: CASSFVWSGYEQYF

d_gene: .
abundance: once
v_gene: TRBV5-1
j_gene: TRBJ1-1
CDR3nt: TGCGCCAGCAGAGTGGATTTGAACACTGAAGCTTTCTTT
CDR3aa: CASRVDLNTEAFF

d_gene: .
abundance: .
v_gene: TRBV18
j_gene: TRBJ2-3
CDR3nt: TGTGCCAGCTCCGGAAACAGGGTTATGTCAGATACGCAGTATTTT
CDR3aa: CASSGNRVMSDTQYF

d_gene: TRBD2
abundance: .
v_gene: TRBV28
j_gene: TRBJ2-7
CDR3nt: TGTGCCAGCAGTAAAGCGGGGGGAAGGTACGAGCAGTACTTC
CDR3aa: CASSKAGGRYEQYF

d_gene: TRBD2
abundance: few
v_gene: TRBV6-1
j_gene: TRBJ2-3
CDR3nt: TGTGCCAGCAGTGGGACCCTTAGCGGGGGGGCAGGAGATACGCAGTATTTT
CDR3aa: CASSGTLSGGAGDTQYF

d_gene: TRBD1
abundance: .
v_gene: TRBV20-1
j_gene: TRBJ2-5
CDR3nt: TGCAGTGCTAGGGGTCTACAGGGGAAAGAGACCCAGTACTTC
CDR3aa: CSARGLQGKETQYF

d_gene: .
abundance: many
v_gene: TRBV7-2
j_gene: TRBJ2-7
CDR3nt: TGTGCCAGCAGCTTAGCGAGTCCCTACGAGCAGTACTTC
CDR3aa: CASSLASPYEQYF

d_gene: TRBD1
abundance: few
v_gene: TRBV28
j_gene: TRBJ2-5
CDR3nt: TGTGCCAGCAGTGCCGCCGGGACAGTAAAAGAGACCCAGTACTTC
CDR3aa: CASSAAGTVKETQYF

d_gene: .
abundance: .
v_gene: TRBV6-6
j_gene: TRBJ2-1
CDR3nt: TGTGCCAGCAGTTATGGTGTCAGAGACCACCTAGGGGGGCAGTTCTTC
CDR3aa: CASSYGVRDHLGGQFF

d_gene: .
abundance: many
v_gene: TRBV6-2/TRBV6-3
j_gene: TRBJ2-4
CDR3nt: TGTGCCAGCAGTTACTCTGGGCTAGCCAAAAACATTCAGTACTTC
CDR3aa: CASSYSGLAKNIQYF

d_gene: .
abundance: many
v_gene: TRBV28
j_gene: TRBJ1-4
CDR3nt: TGTGCCAGCAGGACACCTGACGGGCGGAGGTTTTTT
CDR3aa: CASRTPDGRRFF

d_gene: .
abundance: .
v_gene: TRBV5-3
j_gene: TRBJ2-1
CDR3nt: TGTGCCAGCAGCCCTGCCAGGGGACCCAACCACAATGAGCAGTTCTTC
CDR3aa: CASSPARGPNHNEQFF

d_gene: TRBD1
abundance: .
v_gene: TRBV12-3/TRBV12-4
j_gene: TRBJ1-5
CDR3nt: TGTGCCAGCAGGGGACAGAGCTACAATCAGCCCCAGCATTTT
CDR3aa: CASRGQSYNQPQHF

d_gene: TRBD1
abundance: .
v_gene: TRBV6-6
j_gene: TRBJ2-1
CDR3nt: TGTGCCAGCAGTTCCGAGACAGGGCCCGAGCAGTTCTTC
CDR3aa: CASSSETGPEQFF

d_gene: TRBD2
abundance: few
v_gene: TRBV28
j_gene: TRBJ2-4
CDR3nt: TGTGCCAGCAGTTTAAGTCTAGCGGTCAAAAACATTCAGTACTTC
CDR3aa: CASSLSLAVKNIQYF

d_gene: .
abundance: many
v_gene: TRBV7-2
j_gene: TRBJ2-7
CDR3nt: TGTGCCAGCAGCTTAGCGGGGGGGGGCACCAACTACGAGCAGTACTTC
CDR3aa: CASSLAGGGTNYEQYF